These 20 T cell receptor beta chains originate from one sample sequenced in a study of T cell responses to AZD1222 COVID-19 vaccine. Data came from immunoSEQ multiplex PCR; TCRdb stores just in-frame clones and leaves some out. The repertoire holds more than 140,000 clones, with approximately 88% as singletons. The material sequenced was peripheral blood, taken on day 0 of AZD1222 vaccination. Every receptor here comes from an adult in good health.

The genes are TRBV7-2 and TRBJ2-3; unclear D gene. Germline assignment: CDR1 SGHTA and CDR2 FQGNSA. The length of the CDR3 is 15 residues. V lost 4 bases to trimming and J lost 3 bases, with 14 bases between them. CDR3 in amino acids: CASSSSTPTTDTQYF. The CDR3 DNA is TGTGCCAGCAGCTCGTCGACTCCTACGACAGATACGCAGTATTTT.

In its sample, this clone was seen once. This chain connects TRBV9 to TRBJ1-4; D not resolved. Trimming took 0 bases from V and 2 from J, leaving 8 bases between them. Germline V gene data show CDR1 as SGDLS and CDR2 as YYNGEE. The CDR3 consists of 15 residues. The CDR3 region has the DNA TGTGCCAGCAGCGTAGGGGGTCATACTAATGAAAAACTGTTTTTT. The encoded protein is CASSVGGHTNEKLFF.

The V and J genes are TRBV28 and TRBJ1-2; 8 bases align to TRBD1. Germline V CDR1 and CDR2: MDHEN, SYDVKM. This CDR3 contains 14 residues. The V segment lost 6 bases and the J segment 7 bases; nucleotides outside the gene matches: 10. The CDR3 DNA is TGTGCCAGCAGGGGAGGGACAGGACGTACTGGCTACACCTTC. This codes for CASRGGTGRTGYTF.

J is TRBJ1-1 and V is TRBV6-6; tentatively, D is TRBD1 (5 bases). This CDR3 contains 14 residues. CDR1 and CDR2 from the germline V gene are MNHNY and SVGAGI (reference sequence). The ends were cut back, 5 bases at V and 1 base at J, with 11 bases in the middle. In DNA, the CDR3 is TGTGCCAGCAGTCCGGGACGGACGAACACTGAAGCTTTCTTT. Translation gives CASSPGRTNTEAFF.

This rearrangement joins TRBV28 to TRBJ2-1; 13 bases are shared with TRBD2. This CDR3 is built from 17 residues. The ends lost 6 bases at V and 2 bases at J; junction bases unmatched: 7. Germline lookup yields CDR1 MDHEN and CDR2 SYDVKM. CDR3 DNA: TGTGCCAGCAGCCCCCGTGGACTAGCGGGAGCCTACAATGAGCAGTTCTTC. Protein product: CASSPRGLAGAYNEQFF.

The chain uses TRBV7-2 and TRBJ2-1, with D possibly being TRBD1 (6 bases). V gave up 5 bases and J gave up 6 bases, with 20 bases separating them. The CDR3 length is 16 residues. Germline V CDR1 and CDR2: SGHTA, FQGNSA. CDR3 in amino acids: CASSAIKGGTFNEQFF. The CDR3 DNA reads as TGTGCCAGCAGCGCTATTAAAGGGGGAACCTTCAATGAGCAGTTCTTC. Together with reference TRBV7-2 and TRBJ2-1, the CDR3 gives the full variable domain: GAGVSQSPSNKVTEKGKDVELRCDPISGHTALYWYRQSLGQGLEFLIYFQGNSAPDKSGLPSDRFSAERTGGSVSTLTIQRTQQEDSAVYLCASSAIKGGTFNEQFFGPGTRLTVL.

A single count supports this clone. V and J are TRBV5-4 and TRBJ1-1, with a weak D call TRBD1 (5 bases). The CDR3 is made up of 13 amino acids. Germline V gene sequence: CDR1 SGHNT, CDR2 YYREEE (reference sequence). V was shortened by 2 bases and J by 1 base, with 6 bases between the two germline ends. Here the CDR3 reads CASSFQGNTEAFF. The CDR3 nucleotides read TGTGCCAGCAGCTTTCAGGGGAACACTGAAGCTTTCTTT.

The chain joins TRBV5-1 to TRBJ1-5, with 9 bases fitting TRBD1. The length of the CDR3 is 16 residues. CDR1 and CDR2 (germline): SGHRS, YFSETQ. J gave up 7 bases and V 0 bases, and 8 bases lay outside the gene matches. CDR3 bases: TGCGCCAGCAGCTTGGGCCCGGACAGGGGAGAACAGCCCCAGCATTTT. Its translation is CASSLGPDRGEQPQHF.

This clone was picked up one time. The rearrangement links TRBV3-1 (or the pseudogene TRBV3-2) to TRBJ1-4, with 7 bases identical to TRBD1. The CDR3 is 15 amino acids. V was pared by 1 base and J by 8 bases, with 7 bases of the junction left unmatched. In germline, CDR1 is LGHDT, CDR2 YNNKEL (reference sequence). The CDR3 bases are TGTGCCAGCAGCCAAGGGGTAGGGGGCCAGGAAAAACTGTTTTTT. It is translated as CASSQGVGGQEKLFF.

The chain combines TRBV5-1 with TRBJ2-5; D may be TRBD1 (6 bases). The CDR3 has 14 amino acids. V lost 4 bases, J lost 4 bases, and 14 bases lay in between. The germline V gene has CDR1 SGHRS and CDR2 YFSETQ. CDR3 coding DNA: TGCGCCAGCAGCCCCATGCAGGGGCCAGAGACCCAGTACTTC. The encoded protein is CASSPMQGPETQYF.

The V gene is TRBV3-1 (or the pseudogene TRBV3-2), the J gene TRBJ2-7; TRBD2 agrees at 11 bases. The CDR3 contains 18 residues. V was clipped by 0 bases and J by 5 bases; unmatched bases: 12. Germline V lookup: CDR1 LGHDT, CDR2 YNNKEL (reference sequence). The CDR3 protein is CASSQDLRASGRTHEQYF. The CDR3 region has the DNA TGTGCCAGCAGCCAAGATCTTAGGGCTAGCGGGAGGACCCACGAGCAGTACTTC.

V gene TRBV5-6 combines with J gene TRBJ1-1; a possible D gene is TRBD1 (5 bases). CDR1 is SGHDT and CDR2 is YYEEEE in the germline V gene. With 4 bases removed from V and 4 bases from J, the gap between germline ends came to 17 bases. The CDR3 is 15 residues long. The CDR3 DNA reads as TGTGCCAGCAGCCCCAGGTGGGGGTGGGGCACTGAAGCTTTCTTT. Residues: CASSPRWGWGTEAFF.

This chain links TRBV6-1 with TRBJ2-7; D remains ambiguous. The V end lost 4 bases, the J end lost 3 bases, and 13 bases lay between the germline ends. The CDR3 is made up of 14 amino acids. Germline CDR1 reads MNHNS; CDR2 reads SASEGT. The CDR3, as DNA: TGTGCCAGCAGTGCAGCGAGTAGTAACTACGAGCAGTACTTC. Its protein is CASSAASSNYEQYF.

This chain connects TRBV30 to TRBJ1-2, with unresolved D. The V gene's germline CDR1 is GTSNPN and CDR2 SVGIG (reference sequence). CDR3 length: 12 residues. V lost 4 bases and J 8 bases, leaving 14 bases between the germline ends. The CDR3 here is CAWTRQSGGYTF. Here the CDR3 DNA reads TGTGCCTGGACGCGGCAAAGCGGAGGCTACACCTTC. Based on the CDR3 plus reference TRBV30 and TRBJ1-2, the full variable domain is SQTIHQWPATLVQPVGSPLSLECTVEGTSNPNLYWYRQAAGRGLQLLFYSVGIGQISSEVPQNLSASRPQDRQFILSSKKLLLSDSGFYLCAWTRQSGGYTFGSGTRLTVV.

V is TRBV11-3 and J is TRBJ1-1, with TRBD1 identical over 7 bases. J gave up 7 bases and V 5 bases, and 13 bases lay outside the gene matches. Germline V gene sequence: CDR1 SGHNT, CDR2 YENEEA. CDR3 length: 15 residues. CDR3 sequence reads: CASSERLGQADEAFF. The CDR3 DNA reads TGTGCCAGCAGCGAGAGACTCGGACAGGCCGATGAAGCTTTCTTT. Looking up the rest from reference TRBV11-3 and TRBJ1-1 gives the full variable domain: EAGVVQSPRYKIIEKKQPVAFWCNPISGHNTLYWYLQNLGQGPELLIRYENEEAVDDSQLPKDRFSAERLKGVDSTLKIQPAELGDSAVYLCASSERLGQADEAFFGQGTRLTVV.

J is TRBJ1-4 and V is TRBV18, with 7 bases fitting TRBD1. J was trimmed by 5 bases and V by 8 bases; bases with no gene match: 2. Germline assignment: CDR1 KGHSH and CDR2 LQKENI. This CDR3 comprises 12 residues. CDR3 amino acids: CASVGQNEKLFF. The CDR3 DNA follows: TGTGCCAGCGTGGGACAGAATGAAAAACTGTTTTTT. Using reference TRBV18 and TRBJ1-4 for the parts outside the CDR3, the full variable domain is NAGVMQNPRHLVRRRGQEARLRCSPMKGHSHVYWYRQLPEEGLKFMVYLQKENIIDESGMPKERFSAEFPKEGPSILRIQQVVRGDSAAYFCASVGQNEKLFFGSGTQLSVL.

The genes are TRBV6-5 and TRBJ1-3, with a weak D call TRBD1 (5 bases). Germline CDR1 and CDR2: MNHEY and SVGAGI. The CDR3 runs 13 residues. Trimming removed 8 bases from V and 4 bases from J, with 12 bases in between. The CDR3 bases are TGTGCCAGCCAACTGGGGACGGGAAACACCATATATTTT. This encodes CASQLGTGNTIYF.

This rearrangement joins TRBV7-2 to TRBJ2-3; D unclear. Germline V gene lookup returns CDR1 SGHTA and CDR2 FQGNSA. The CDR3 loop spans 11 amino acids. The V end was cut by 5 bases, the J end by 11 bases, with 11 bases between. In DNA, the CDR3 is TGTGCCAGCAGCCACCTGTGGGTGCAGTATTTT. Protein product: CASSHLWVQYF.

The chain couples TRBV2 to TRBJ2-7; 7 bases match TRBD2. Germline loops: CDR1 SNHLY, CDR2 FYNNEI. This CDR3 comprises 13 residues. After removal of 0 bases from V and 7 bases from J, the junction contained 3 bases not matched to a gene. CDR3 loop: CASSEAWGGEQYF. For the CDR3, the DNA is TGTGCCAGCAGTGAAGCATGGGGAGGGGAGCAGTACTTC.

The chain combines TRBV3-1 (or the pseudogene TRBV3-2) with TRBJ2-5; D remains unclear. Germline CDR1 and CDR2: LGHDT and YNNKEL (reference sequence). The CDR3 extends over 15 amino acids. V dropped 0 bases and J dropped 1 base, with 9 bases sitting between them. The DNA for the CDR3 is TGTGCCAGCAGCCAAGATGGGCTGGGCCAAGAGACCCAGTACTTC. Residues: CASSQDGLGQETQYF.